This TCR beta chain was sequenced for a study of cytomegalovirus exposure and HLA in healthy donors. Study-wide results and limits: There were some public TCRs occurring in many donors, but most TCR sequences were rare.

The donors (healthy individuals) were bone marrow donors. The CDR3 sequence is 13 residues long. Germline CDR1 SGDLS, CDR2 YYNGEE. Losses at the gene ends were 3 bases for V and 6 bases for J; bases not matched to a gene: 2. Vbeta (60) and Jbeta (13) primers were used in the PCR. Method: immunoSEQ multiplex PCR; TCRdb's copy keeps in-frame clones and lacks some. The data show 150,000 to 200,000 clones, 70% to 80% seen once. A word on this clone: Its specificity is unknown.

The chain joins TRBV9 to TRBJ2-2, with 7 positions matching TRBD1. The specimen was PBMCs. This TCR was sampled from a woman in her 30s in good health and CMV-seropositive. The DNA for the CDR3 is TGTGCCAGCAGCGAGGGGGCTTCCGGGGAGCTGTTTTTT. This gives the protein CASSEGASGELFF.